This T cell receptor (beta chain) was captured in a study of blood T cell repertoires in COVID-19. At the level of the study: From T cells, B-cell-depleted T cells, or PBMCs came the material, which was cDNA or gDNA.

The protocol was immunoSEQ multiplex PCR, while the TCRdb copy is restricted to in-frame clones and leaves out a portion. Here the sample spans 63,000 or so clones, around 84% being singletons. V was cut by 5 bases and J by 1 base, with 11 bases left in between. This CDR3 has 15 amino acids. Per the germline V gene, CDR1 is SGHAT and CDR2 is FQNNGV. This sequence originates from a human donor in a cohort sampled during active COVID-19. Sequencing was done on a sample of peripheral blood. This chain links TRBV11-2 with TRBJ1-4, with D maybe TRBD1 (6 bases). CDR3 loop: CASSPRGRTNEKLFF. DNA for the CDR3: TGTGCCAGCAGCCCAAGGGGGAGAACTAATGAAAAACTGTTTTTT. The full variable domain, its missing parts supplied by reference TRBV11-2 and TRBJ1-4, is EAGVAQSPRYKIIEKRQSVAFWCNPISGHATLYWYQQILGQGPKLLIQFQNNGVVDDSQLPKDRFSAERLKGVDSTLKIQPAKLEDSAVYLCASSPRGRTNEKLFFGSGTQLSVL.